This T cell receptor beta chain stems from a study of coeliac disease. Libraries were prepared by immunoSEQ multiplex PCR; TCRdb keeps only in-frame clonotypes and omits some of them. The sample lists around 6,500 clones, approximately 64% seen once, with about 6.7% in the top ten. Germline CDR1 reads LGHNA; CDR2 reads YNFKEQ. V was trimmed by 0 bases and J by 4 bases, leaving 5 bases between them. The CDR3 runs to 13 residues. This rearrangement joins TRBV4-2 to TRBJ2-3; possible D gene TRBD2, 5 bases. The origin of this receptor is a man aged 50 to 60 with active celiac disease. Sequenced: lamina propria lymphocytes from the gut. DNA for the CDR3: TGTGCCAGCAGCCAAGAGGAGGCAGATACGCAGTATTTT. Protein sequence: CASSQEEADTQYF.